Below are 20 T cell receptor beta chains sequenced from a single sample in a study of human CD4 T cells and Enterobacteriaceae. Sorting took every CD4+ cell except CD45RA+CCR7+CD95- naive cells, reaching over 95% purity. TCRdb's copy holds only in-frame clones and misses some; the assay was immunoSEQ multiplex PCR. The sample includes some 30,000 clones, almost 85% of them seen just once. The sample taken for sequencing was memory CD4+ T cells from blood. These receptors all stem from a human donor in good health.

The chain carries TRBV7-6 and TRBJ2-2; the D gene is possibly TRBD2 (5 bases). Trimming shortened V by 5 bases and J by 5 bases, and 15 bases separated the two germline ends. CDR1 is SGHVS and CDR2 is FNYEAQ in the germline V gene. The CDR3 is 15 residues long. The CDR3: CASSGIGPGTGELFF. The CDR3 DNA follows: TGTGCCAGCAGCGGGATAGGTCCGGGGACCGGGGAGCTGTTTTTT. The full variable domain, its missing parts supplied by reference TRBV7-6 and TRBJ2-2, is GAGVSQSPRYKVTKRGQDVALRCDPISGHVSLYWYRQALGQGPEFLTYFNYEAQQDKSGLPNDRFSAERPEGSISTLTIQRTEQRDSAMYRCASSGIGPGTGELFFGEGSRLTVL.

The gene calls are TRBV10-3 and TRBJ1-2, with TRBD1 as a possible D gene (5 bases). This CDR3 region has 13 residues. Between the trimmed V and J ends, which lost 3 bases and 4 bases, there was a span of 9 bases. Germline CDR1 and CDR2: ENHRY and SYGVKD. The CDR3 region has the DNA TGTGCCATCAGTGAAGAGGGGACCTATGGCTACACCTTC. This encodes CAISEEGTYGYTF.

The chain joins TRBV9 to TRBJ2-1, with D possibly being TRBD1 or TRBD2 (6 bases each). Trimming shortened V by 3 bases and J by 2 bases, and 12 bases separated the two germline ends. The germline CDR1 and CDR2 sequences are SGDLS and YYNGEE. This CDR3 comprises 15 residues. CDR3 DNA: TGTGCCAGCAGCGCGGAGGGGGGACCCTACAATGAGCAGTTCTTC. Protein sequence: CASSAEGGPYNEQFF.

In this sample, this clone turned up once. This chain links TRBV29-1 with TRBJ2-3, with D possibly matching TRBD1 (6 bases). This CDR3 has 15 amino acids. V was cut by 2 bases and J by 7 bases, with 19 bases left in between. Germline V gene lookup returns CDR1 SQVTM and CDR2 ANQGSEA. The DNA for the CDR3 is TGCAGCGTTGAACCCGGTGGGGGACACCTATATACGCAGTATTTT. Its translation is CSVEPGGGHLYTQYF.

This chain links TRBV18 with TRBJ2-7; D is unclear. The V gene's germline CDR1 is KGHSH and CDR2 LQKENI. This CDR3 region has 15 residues. Trimming left V 0 bases short and J 2 bases short, with 11 bases between. The CDR3 loop reads CASSPPVPTTYEQYF. CDR3 DNA: TGTGCCAGCTCACCACCGGTCCCGACAACCTACGAGCAGTACTTC.

The V and J genes are TRBV5-4 and TRBJ2-1; D gene unclear. V was pared by 1 base and J by 10 bases, with 9 bases between. The CDR3 has 12 residues. Per germline, CDR1 SGHNT and CDR2 YYREEE (reference sequence). This CDR3 reads CASSLSPQEQFF. The CDR3 DNA sequence: TGTGCCAGCAGCTTGTCTCCCCAGGAGCAGTTCTTC. Looking up the rest from reference TRBV5-4 and TRBJ2-1 gives the full variable domain: ETGVTQSPTHLIKTRGQQVTLRCSSQSGHNTVSWYQQALGQGPQFIFQYYREEENGRGNFPPRFSGLQFPNYSSELNVNALELDDSALYLCASSLSPQEQFFGPGTRLTVL.

The chain links TRBV11-1 to TRBJ2-7; D gene uncertain. In germline, CDR1 is SGHAT, CDR2 FQDESV (reference sequence). The CDR3 length is 11 residues. Trimming shortened V by 8 bases and J by 4 bases, and 9 bases separated the two germline ends. The DNA for the CDR3 is TGTGCCAGCGCCCGAGGTTACGAGCAGTACTTC. This gives the protein CASARGYEQYF.

The V call is TRBV27, the J call TRBJ2-7; perhaps TRBD2 as D (6 bases). CDR1 is MNHEY, CDR2 SMNVEV, per germline (reference sequence). The CDR3 sequence is 16 residues long. The V gene lost 3 bases and the J gene lost 0 bases, with 15 bases spanning the gap. CDR3: CASSLGSGASSYEQYF. In DNA, the CDR3 is TGTGCCAGCAGTTTGGGTAGCGGTGCGAGCTCCTACGAGCAGTACTTC.

The chain couples TRBV7-8 to TRBJ1-2; tentative D call: TRBD1 (5 bases). Germline V lookup: CDR1 SGHVS, CDR2 FQNEAQ. The V end was cut by 5 bases, the J end by 3 bases, with 13 bases between. The CDR3 extends over 14 amino acids. The CDR3 spells CASSRYSGDYGYTF. For the CDR3, the DNA is TGTGCCAGCAGCCGGTACTCGGGGGACTATGGCTACACCTTC.

The chain couples TRBV28 to TRBJ1-4, with TRBD1 matching 7 bases. Germline assignment: CDR1 MDHEN and CDR2 SYDVKM. The junction had 4 bases not matched to a gene; V was cut back by 1 base and J by 5 bases. The CDR3 totals 15 residues. CDR3 residues: CASSLFSGGNEKLFF. In nucleotides, the CDR3 is TGTGCCAGCAGTTTATTCTCAGGGGGAAATGAAAAACTGTTTTTT.

This clone was seen just once. The chain carries TRBV6-6 and TRBJ2-1; possibly TRBD2 for D (5 bases). V shed 6 bases and J shed 11 bases, with 14 bases lying between them. The CDR3 totals 12 residues. Germline CDR1 and CDR2: MNHNY and SVGAGI (reference sequence). CDR3 in DNA: TGTGCCAGCAGCCACCCAATCGGGAAGCAGTTCTTC. Residues: CASSHPIGKQFF.

This chain connects TRBV5-1 to TRBJ2-2; 7 nucleotides align to TRBD1. After removal of 4 bases from V and 5 bases from J, the junction contained 8 bases not matched to a gene. CDR3 length: 15 amino acids. Germline lookup yields CDR1 SGHRS and CDR2 YFSETQ. The CDR3 DNA sequence: TGCGCCAGCAGCGCAACACCGGGACAGACCGGGGAGCTGTTTTTT. This gives the protein CASSATPGQTGELFF.

This sequence joins TRBV12-5 and TRBJ2-3; unclear D gene. This CDR3 has 15 residues. V was trimmed by 2 bases and J by 3 bases, leaving 12 bases between them. In germline, CDR1 is LGHNT, CDR2 FRNRAP. The CDR3 DNA reads as TGTGCTAGTGGTTTGAACCGCGCTGGGACAGATACGCAGTATTTT. Protein: CASGLNRAGTDTQYF.

This clone was observed a few times. The chain combines TRBV10-3 with TRBJ2-3, with TRBD2 matching 9 bases. V dropped 2 bases and J dropped 2; count of bases not matched to a gene: 11. Germline V lookup: CDR1 ENHRY, CDR2 SYGVKD. The CDR3 totals 18 residues. The CDR3 nucleotides read TGTGCCATCAGTGAGCCAGCCCTAGCGGGACAATACACAGATACGCAGTATTTT. This translates into CAISEPALAGQYTDTQYF.

V gene TRBV5-4 combines with J gene TRBJ2-5; D gene unclear. Trimming removed 4 bases at V and 5 bases at J, with 18 bases between. This CDR3 has 15 amino acids. Per the germline V gene, CDR1 is SGHNT and CDR2 is YYREEE (reference sequence). In nucleotides, the CDR3 is TGTGCCAGCAGCCGGACCGGGCCCCGGAAGGAGACCCAGTACTTC. It specifies CASSRTGPRKETQYF.

In its sample, this clone was seen once. Mismatch with germline at one junction end may stem from a read error. The CDR3 spells CASSPNKGTFPNGQFF. The CDR3 DNA reads as TGTGCCAGTAGCCCCAACAAGGGTACTTTTCCCAATGGGCAGTTCTTC. This chain uses TRBV19 with TRBJ2-1; unclear D gene. CDR1 and CDR2 (germline): LNHDA, SQIVND (reference sequence). There are 16 residues in the CDR3.

This clone has just a few counts. The gene calls are TRBV9 and TRBJ2-1, with TRBD1 identical over 8 bases. The CDR3 totals 19 residues. From germline, CDR1 is SGDLS and CDR2 YYNGEE. V was clipped by 4 bases and J by 3 bases; unmatched bases: 18. The CDR3 sequence: CASSPTQGAPLHLYNEQFF. The CDR3 DNA reads TGTGCCAGCAGCCCTACCCAGGGGGCCCCGCTTCACCTCTACAATGAGCAGTTCTTC.

The J gene is TRBJ1-5, the V gene TRBV6-1, with D unclear. CDR3 length equals 13 residues. The germline CDR1 and CDR2 sequences are MNHNS and SASEGT. V was trimmed by 7 bases and J by 7 bases, leaving 14 bases between them. The CDR3 loop reads CASNAGWGQPQHF. DNA for the CDR3: TGTGCCAGCAACGCCGGGTGGGGACAGCCCCAGCATTTT.

This chain's CDR3 is CATSSYSGSSYEQYF. CDR3 DNA: TGTGCCACCAGCAGTTATAGCGGGAGCTCCTACGAGCAGTACTTC. This chain joins TRBV15 and TRBJ2-7; 9 nucleotides match TRBD2. The V gene end was trimmed by 3 bases and the J gene end by 0 bases; junction bases not matched to a gene: 3. The CDR3 has 15 amino acids. From germline, CDR1 is LNHNV and CDR2 YYDKDF (reference sequence).

This clone was found once. The CDR3 spells CASSWSGTAISYEQYF. The CDR3 DNA reads TGTGCCAGCAGCTGGTCCGGGACAGCGATCTCCTACGAGCAGTACTTC. The V gene is TRBV5-4, the J gene TRBJ2-7, with 7 bases identical to TRBD1. CDR1 is SGHNT, CDR2 YYREEE, per germline (reference sequence). This CDR3 comprises 16 residues. V trimming: 3 bases; J trimming: 0 bases; junction bases outside the gene matches: 9. The whole variable domain, remainder taken from reference TRBV5-4 and TRBJ2-7, is ETGVTQSPTHLIKTRGQQVTLRCSSQSGHNTVSWYQQALGQGPQFIFQYYREEENGRGNFPPRFSGLQFPNYSSELNVNALELDDSALYLCASSWSGTAISYEQYFGPGTRLTVT.